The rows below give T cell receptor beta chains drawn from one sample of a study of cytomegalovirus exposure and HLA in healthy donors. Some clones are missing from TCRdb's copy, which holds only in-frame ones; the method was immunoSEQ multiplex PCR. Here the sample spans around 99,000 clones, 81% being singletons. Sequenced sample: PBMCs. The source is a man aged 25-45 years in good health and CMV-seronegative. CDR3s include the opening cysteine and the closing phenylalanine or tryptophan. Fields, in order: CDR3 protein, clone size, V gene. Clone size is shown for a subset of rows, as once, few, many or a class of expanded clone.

CASSGNRASNQPQHF | - | TRBV2
CASSILQGGNEQYF | - | TRBV19
CASSIGTGTPDTQYF | - | TRBV6-5
CSVEWGIAGLLTDTQYF | - | TRBV29-1
CASNRPGQGRRNTIYF | once | TRBV2
CASSQIGVGGNEKLFF | few | TRBV4-1
CASSKARLSRSGANVLTF | - | TRBV21-1
CASSEALRAGSLSGANVLTF | few | TRBV2
CASSYSRGGWNTIYF | - | TRBV6-5
CASSPGAGSEETQYF | - | TRBV18
CASSQGVRRGARTQYF | once | TRBV14
CSVGTGWETEAFF | - | TRBV29-1
CASSLRGGFALYTF | - | TRBV5-4
CASSPQGSTEAFF | - | TRBV11-2
CASSGPGGPEQYF | - | TRBV6-5
CASSPGTLEAFF | - | TRBV5-1
CASSTGTGGNQPQHF | - | TRBV28
CASRPPWAGGYEQYF | - | TRBV28
CASRTEGQWGVGKNTEAFF | - | TRBV9
CASSLSGQGAGYTF | - | TRBV5-1
CASSTTGSDEKLFF | few | TRBV6-5
CSVAHTIYEQYF | few | TRBV29-1
CASSLGGNTGELFF | once | TRBV7-2
CASSVTGSNYGYTF | - | TRBV9
CASSLGTGGLQSYEQYF | - | TRBV7-6
CASSLAPGAYEQYF | once | TRBV7-8
CASSQLRGGYTF | - | TRBV6-5
CASSQLTGGRETQYF | - | TRBV14
CASSDVAGGTGELFF | - | TRBV9
CASSITGGTEAFF | - | TRBV19
CASSLGGALNTEAFF | - | TRBV5-1
CASGPKPGQGYGYTF | - | TRBV5-4